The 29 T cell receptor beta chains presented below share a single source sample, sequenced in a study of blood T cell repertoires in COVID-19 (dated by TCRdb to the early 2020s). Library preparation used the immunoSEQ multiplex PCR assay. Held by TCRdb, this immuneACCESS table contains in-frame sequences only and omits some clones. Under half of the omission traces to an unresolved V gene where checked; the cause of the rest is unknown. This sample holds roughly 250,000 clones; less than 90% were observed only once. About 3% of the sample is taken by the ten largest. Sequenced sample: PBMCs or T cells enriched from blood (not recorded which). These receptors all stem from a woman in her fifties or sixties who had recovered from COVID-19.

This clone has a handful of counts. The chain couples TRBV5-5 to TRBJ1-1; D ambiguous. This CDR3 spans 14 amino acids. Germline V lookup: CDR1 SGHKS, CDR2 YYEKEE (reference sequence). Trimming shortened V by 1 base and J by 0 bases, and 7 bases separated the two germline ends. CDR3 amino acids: CASSLFRMNTEAFF. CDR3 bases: TGTGCCAGCAGCTTGTTTCGTATGAACACTGAAGCTTTCTTT.

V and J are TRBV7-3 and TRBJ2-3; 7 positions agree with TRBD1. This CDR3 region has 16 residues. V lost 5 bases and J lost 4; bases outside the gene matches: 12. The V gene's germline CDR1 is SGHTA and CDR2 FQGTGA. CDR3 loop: CASSETGSRAADTQYF. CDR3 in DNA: TGTGCCAGCAGCGAGACAGGGAGCCGCGCAGCAGATACGCAGTATTTT.

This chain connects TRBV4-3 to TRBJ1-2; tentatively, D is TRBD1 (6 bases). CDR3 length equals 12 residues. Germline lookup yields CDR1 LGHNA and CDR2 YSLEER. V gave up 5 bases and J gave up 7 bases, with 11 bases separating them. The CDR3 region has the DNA TGCGCCAGCAGCTCCCAGGGGTCTGGCTACACCTTC. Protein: CASSSQGSGYTF.

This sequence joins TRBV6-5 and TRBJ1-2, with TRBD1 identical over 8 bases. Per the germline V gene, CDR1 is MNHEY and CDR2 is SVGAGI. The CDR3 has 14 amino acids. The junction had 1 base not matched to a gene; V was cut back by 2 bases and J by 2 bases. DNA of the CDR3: TGTGCCAGCAGTTACGGACAGGGAAACTATGGCTACACCTTC. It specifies CASSYGQGNYGYTF.

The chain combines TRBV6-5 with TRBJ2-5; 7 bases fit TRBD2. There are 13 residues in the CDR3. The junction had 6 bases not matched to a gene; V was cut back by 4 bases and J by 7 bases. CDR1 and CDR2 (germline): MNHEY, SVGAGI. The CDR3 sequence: CASSSAGGRTQYF. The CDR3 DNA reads TGTGCCAGCAGTTCGGCCGGCGGGAGGACCCAGTACTTC.

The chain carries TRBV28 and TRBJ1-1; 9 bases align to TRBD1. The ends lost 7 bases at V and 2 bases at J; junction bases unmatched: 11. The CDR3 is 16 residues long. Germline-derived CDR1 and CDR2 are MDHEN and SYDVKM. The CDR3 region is CASNLGGTGINTEAFF. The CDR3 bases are TGTGCCAGCAACTTGGGTGGGACAGGGATCAACACTGAAGCTTTCTTT.

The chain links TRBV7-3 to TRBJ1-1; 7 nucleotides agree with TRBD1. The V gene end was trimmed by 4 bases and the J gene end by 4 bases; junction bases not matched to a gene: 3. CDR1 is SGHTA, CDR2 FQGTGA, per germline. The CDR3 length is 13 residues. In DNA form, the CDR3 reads TGTGCCAGCAGCTCGACAGGGTCCACTGAAGCTTTCTTT. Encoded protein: CASSSTGSTEAFF.

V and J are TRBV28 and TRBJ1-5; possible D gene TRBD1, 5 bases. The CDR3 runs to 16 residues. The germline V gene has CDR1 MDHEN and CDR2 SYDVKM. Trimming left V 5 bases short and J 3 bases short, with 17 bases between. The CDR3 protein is CASSRPLGQNNQPQHF. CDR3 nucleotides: TGTGCCAGCAGTCGACCTCTAGGACAAAACAATCAGCCCCAGCATTTT.

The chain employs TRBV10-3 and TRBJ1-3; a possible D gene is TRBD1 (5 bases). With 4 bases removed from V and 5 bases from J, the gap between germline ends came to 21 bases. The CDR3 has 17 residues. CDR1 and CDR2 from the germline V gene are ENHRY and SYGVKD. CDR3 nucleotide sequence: TGTGCCATCAGTGGACCCCCCACGGACATCGTCCGAAACACCATATATTTT. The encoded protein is CAISGPPTDIVRNTIYF.

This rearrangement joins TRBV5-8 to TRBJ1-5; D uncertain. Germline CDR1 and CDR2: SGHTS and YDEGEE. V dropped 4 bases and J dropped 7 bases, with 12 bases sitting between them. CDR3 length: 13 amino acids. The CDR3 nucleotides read TGTGCCAGCAGCCTTACAGATCCCCAGCCCCAGCATTTT. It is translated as CASSLTDPQPQHF.

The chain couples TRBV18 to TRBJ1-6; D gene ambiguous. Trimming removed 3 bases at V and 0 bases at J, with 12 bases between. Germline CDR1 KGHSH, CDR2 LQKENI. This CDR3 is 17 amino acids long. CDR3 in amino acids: CASSPEGRSSYNSPLHF. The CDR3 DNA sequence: TGTGCCAGCTCACCGGAGGGCAGAAGCTCCTATAATTCACCCCTCCACTTT.

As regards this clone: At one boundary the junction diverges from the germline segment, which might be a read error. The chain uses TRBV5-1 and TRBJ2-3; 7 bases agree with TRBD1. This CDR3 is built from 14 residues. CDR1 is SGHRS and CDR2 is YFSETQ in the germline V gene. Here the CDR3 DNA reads TGCGCCAGCAGCCCTTGGGACAGCACAGGTACGCAGTATTTT. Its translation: CASSPWDSTGTQYF. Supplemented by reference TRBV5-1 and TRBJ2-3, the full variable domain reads KAGVTQTPRYLIKTRGQQVTLSCSPISGHRSVSWYQQTPGQGLQFLFEYFSETQRNKGNFPGRFSGRQFSNSRSEMNVSTLELGDSALYLCASSPWDSTGTQYFGPGTRLTVL.

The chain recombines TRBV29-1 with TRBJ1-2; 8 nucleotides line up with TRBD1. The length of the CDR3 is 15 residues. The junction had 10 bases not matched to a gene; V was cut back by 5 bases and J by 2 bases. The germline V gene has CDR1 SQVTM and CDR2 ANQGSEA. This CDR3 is CSVSAPGQANYGYTF. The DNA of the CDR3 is TGCAGCGTTTCAGCACCGGGACAGGCCAACTATGGCTACACCTTC.

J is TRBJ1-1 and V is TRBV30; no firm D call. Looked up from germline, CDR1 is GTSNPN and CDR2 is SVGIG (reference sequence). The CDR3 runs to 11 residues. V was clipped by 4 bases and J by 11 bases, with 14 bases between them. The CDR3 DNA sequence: TGTGCCTGGACCCCCTTCCCACTTGCTTTCTTT. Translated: CAWTPFPLAFF.

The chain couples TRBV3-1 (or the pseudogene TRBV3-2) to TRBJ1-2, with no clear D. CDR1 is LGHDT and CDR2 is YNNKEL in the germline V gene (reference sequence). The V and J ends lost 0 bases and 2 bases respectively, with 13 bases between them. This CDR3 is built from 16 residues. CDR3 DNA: TGTGCCAGCAGCCAAGACGACTCGTTCTCAAACTATGGCTACACCTTC. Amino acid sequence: CASSQDDSFSNYGYTF.

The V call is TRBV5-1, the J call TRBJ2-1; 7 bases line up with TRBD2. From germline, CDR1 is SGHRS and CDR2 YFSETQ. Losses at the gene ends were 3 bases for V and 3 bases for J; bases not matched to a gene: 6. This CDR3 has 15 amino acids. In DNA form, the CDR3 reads TGCGCCAGCAGCTGGGGGGGAGCACACTACAATGAGCAGTTCTTC. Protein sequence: CASSWGGAHYNEQFF.

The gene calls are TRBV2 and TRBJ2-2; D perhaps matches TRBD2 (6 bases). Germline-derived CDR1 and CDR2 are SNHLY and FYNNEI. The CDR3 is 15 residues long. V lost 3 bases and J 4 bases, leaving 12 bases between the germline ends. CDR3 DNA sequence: TGTGCCAGCAGTGATTGGGGGGTCTCCACCGGGGAGCTGTTTTTT. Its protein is CASSDWGVSTGELFF.

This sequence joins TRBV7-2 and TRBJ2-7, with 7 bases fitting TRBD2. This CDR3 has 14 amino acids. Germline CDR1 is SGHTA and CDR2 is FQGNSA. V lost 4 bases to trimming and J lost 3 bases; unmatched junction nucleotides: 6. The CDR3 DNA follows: TGTGCCAGCAGCTCAGGCGGGAGTTTCTACGAGCAGTACTTC. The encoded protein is CASSSGGSFYEQYF.

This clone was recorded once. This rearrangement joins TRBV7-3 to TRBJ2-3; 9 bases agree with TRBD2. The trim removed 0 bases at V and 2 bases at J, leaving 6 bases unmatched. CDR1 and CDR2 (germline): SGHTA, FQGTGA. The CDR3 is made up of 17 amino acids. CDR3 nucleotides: TGTGCCAGCAGCTTAACTCGGGGACTAGCTGTCACAGATACGCAGTATTTT. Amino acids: CASSLTRGLAVTDTQYF.

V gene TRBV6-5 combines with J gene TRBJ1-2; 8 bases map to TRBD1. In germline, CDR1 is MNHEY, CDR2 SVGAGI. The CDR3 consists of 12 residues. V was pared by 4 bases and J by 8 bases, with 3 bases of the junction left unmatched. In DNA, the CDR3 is TGTGCCAGCAGTTCCCGGACAGGGGGCTACACCTTC. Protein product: CASSSRTGGYTF.

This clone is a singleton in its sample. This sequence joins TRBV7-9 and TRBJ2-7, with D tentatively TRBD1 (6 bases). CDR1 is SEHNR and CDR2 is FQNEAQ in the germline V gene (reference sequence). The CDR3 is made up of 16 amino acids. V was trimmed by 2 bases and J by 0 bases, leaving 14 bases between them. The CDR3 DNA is TGTGCCAGCAGCTTAAAAAACAGGGCCATCTCCTACGAGCAGTACTTC. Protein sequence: CASSLKNRAISYEQYF.

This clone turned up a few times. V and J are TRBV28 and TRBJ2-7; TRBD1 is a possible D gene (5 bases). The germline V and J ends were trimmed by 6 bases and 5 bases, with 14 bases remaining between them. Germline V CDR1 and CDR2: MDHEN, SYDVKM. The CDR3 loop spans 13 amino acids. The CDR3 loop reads CASSTRVPHEQYF. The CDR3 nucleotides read TGTGCCAGCAGCACCAGGGTTCCCCACGAGCAGTACTTC.

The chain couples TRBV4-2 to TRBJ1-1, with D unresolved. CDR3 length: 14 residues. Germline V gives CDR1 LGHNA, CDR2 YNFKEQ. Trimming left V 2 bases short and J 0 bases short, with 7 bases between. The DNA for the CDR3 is TGTGCCAGCAGCCAAACAGCCATGAACACTGAAGCTTTCTTT. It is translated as CASSQTAMNTEAFF.

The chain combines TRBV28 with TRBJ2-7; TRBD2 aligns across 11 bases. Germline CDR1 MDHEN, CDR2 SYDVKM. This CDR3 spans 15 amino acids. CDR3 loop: CACNNPGLAGYEQYF. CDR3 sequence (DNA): TGTGCTTGTAACAATCCCGGACTAGCGGGCTACGAGCAGTACTTC.

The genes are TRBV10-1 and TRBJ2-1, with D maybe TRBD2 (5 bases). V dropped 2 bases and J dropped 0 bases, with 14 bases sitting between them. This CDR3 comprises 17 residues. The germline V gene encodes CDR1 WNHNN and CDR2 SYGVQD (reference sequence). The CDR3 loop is CASSEPLSGSSYNEQFF. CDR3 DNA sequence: TGCGCCAGCAGTGAGCCACTGAGTGGGAGCTCCTACAATGAGCAGTTCTTC.

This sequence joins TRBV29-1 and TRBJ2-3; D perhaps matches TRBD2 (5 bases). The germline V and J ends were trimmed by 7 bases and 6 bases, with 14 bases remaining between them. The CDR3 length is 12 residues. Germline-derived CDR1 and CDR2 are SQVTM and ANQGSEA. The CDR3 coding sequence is TGCAGCGGAACCGGGGTGGGGGATACGCAGTATTTT. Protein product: CSGTGVGDTQYF.

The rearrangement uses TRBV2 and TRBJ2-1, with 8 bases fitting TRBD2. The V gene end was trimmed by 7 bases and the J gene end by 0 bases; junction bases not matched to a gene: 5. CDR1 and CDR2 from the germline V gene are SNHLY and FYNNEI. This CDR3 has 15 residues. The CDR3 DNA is TGTGCCAGCAATTCCGGGACTAGCTCCTACAATGAGCAGTTCTTC. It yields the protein CASNSGTSSYNEQFF.

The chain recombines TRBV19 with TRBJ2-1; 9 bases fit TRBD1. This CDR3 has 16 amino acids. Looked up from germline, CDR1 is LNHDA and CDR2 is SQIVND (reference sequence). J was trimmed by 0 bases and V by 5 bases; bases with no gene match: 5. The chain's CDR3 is CASSPQGASSYNEQFF. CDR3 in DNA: TGTGCCAGTAGTCCACAGGGGGCAAGCTCCTACAATGAGCAGTTCTTC.

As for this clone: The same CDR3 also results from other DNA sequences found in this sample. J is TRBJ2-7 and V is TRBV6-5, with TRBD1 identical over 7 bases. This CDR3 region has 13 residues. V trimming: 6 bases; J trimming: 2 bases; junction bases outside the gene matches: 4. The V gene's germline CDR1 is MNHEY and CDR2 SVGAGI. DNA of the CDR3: TGTGCCAGCAGGAGACAGGGCCCCTACGAGCAGTACTTC. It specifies CASRRQGPYEQYF.